This entry describes one TCR beta chain. The CDR3 is made up of 11 amino acids. V was trimmed by 1 base and J by 12 bases, leaving 10 bases between them. Germline CDR1 reads LGHDT; CDR2 reads YNNKEL (reference sequence). This entry comes from a study of blood T cell repertoires in COVID-19. Method: immunoSEQ multiplex PCR; TCRdb's copy keeps in-frame clones and lacks some. This table holds approximately 220,000 clones, around four fifths found once. The TCR comes from a man aged 40-55 years with acute or convalescent COVID-19. J is TRBJ2-7 and V is TRBV3-1 (or the pseudogene TRBV3-2); D gene uncertain. Input material: peripheral blood. CDR3 amino acids: CASSQGQMLYF. The DNA of the CDR3 is TGTGCCAGCAGCCAAGGCCAGATGCTGTACTTC.